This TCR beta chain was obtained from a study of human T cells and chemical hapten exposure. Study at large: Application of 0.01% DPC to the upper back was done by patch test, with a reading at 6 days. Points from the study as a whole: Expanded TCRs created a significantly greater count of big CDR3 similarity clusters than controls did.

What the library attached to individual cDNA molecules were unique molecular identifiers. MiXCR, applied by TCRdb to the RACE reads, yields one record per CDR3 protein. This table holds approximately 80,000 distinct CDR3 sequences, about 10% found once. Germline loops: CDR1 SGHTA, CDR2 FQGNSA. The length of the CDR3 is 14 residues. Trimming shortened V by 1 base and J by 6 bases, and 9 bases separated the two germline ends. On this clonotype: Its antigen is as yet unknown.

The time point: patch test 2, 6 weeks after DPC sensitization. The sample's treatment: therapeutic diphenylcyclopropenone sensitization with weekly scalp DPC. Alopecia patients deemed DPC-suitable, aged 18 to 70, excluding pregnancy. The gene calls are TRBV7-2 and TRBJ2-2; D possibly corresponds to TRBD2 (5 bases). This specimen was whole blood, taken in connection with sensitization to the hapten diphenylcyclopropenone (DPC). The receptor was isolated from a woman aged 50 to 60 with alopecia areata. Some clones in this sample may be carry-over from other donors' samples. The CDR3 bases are TGTGCCAGCAGCTTAGGGCTAGCAGCCGGGGAGCTGTTTTTT. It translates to CASSLGLAAGELFF.